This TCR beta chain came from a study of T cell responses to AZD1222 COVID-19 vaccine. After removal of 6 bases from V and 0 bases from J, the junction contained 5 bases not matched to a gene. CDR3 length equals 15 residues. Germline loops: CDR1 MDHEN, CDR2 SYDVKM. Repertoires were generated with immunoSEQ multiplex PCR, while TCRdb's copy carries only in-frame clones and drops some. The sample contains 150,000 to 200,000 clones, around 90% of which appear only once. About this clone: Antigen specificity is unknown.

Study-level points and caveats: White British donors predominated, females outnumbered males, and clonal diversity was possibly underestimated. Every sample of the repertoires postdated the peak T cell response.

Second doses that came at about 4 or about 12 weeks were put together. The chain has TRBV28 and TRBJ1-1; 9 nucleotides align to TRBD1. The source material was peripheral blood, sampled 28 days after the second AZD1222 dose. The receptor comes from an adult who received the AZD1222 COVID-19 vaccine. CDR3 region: CASSPTGGLNTEAFF. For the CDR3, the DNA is TGTGCCAGCAGCCCGACAGGGGGTCTGAACACTGAAGCTTTCTTT.